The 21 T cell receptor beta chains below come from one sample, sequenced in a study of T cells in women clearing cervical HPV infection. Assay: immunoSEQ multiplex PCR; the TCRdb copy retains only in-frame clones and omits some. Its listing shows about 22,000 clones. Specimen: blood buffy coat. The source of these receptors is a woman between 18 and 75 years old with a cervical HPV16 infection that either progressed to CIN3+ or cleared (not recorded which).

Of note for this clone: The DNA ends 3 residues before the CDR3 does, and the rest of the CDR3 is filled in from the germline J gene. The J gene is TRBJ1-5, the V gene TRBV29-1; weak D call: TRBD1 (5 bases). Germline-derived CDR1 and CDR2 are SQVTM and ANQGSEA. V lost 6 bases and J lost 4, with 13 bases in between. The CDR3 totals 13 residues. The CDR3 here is CSVGQGENQPQHF. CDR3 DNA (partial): TGCAGCGTCGGTCAGGGTGAAAATCAGCCC.

The CDR3 region is CASSLRGEYSYNEQFF. The covered CDR3 bases are TGTGCCAGCAGCTTAAGGGGCGAGTACTCCTACAATGAG. V and J are TRBV7-3 and TRBJ2-1; tentative D call: TRBD1 (5 bases). The read is 3 residues too short to cover the CDR3 end, so that end is filled in from the germline J gene. The CDR3 contains 16 residues. The V and J ends lost 1 base and 0 bases respectively, with 10 bases between them. Germline assignment: CDR1 SGHTA and CDR2 FQGTGA.

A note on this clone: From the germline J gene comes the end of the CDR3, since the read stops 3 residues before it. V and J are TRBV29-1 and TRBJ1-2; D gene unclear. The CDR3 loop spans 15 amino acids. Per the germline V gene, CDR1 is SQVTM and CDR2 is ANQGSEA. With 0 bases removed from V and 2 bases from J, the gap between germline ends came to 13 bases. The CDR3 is CSVEDGGKINYGYTF. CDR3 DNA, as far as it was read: TGCAGCGTTGAAGATGGTGGCAAAATCAACTATGGC.

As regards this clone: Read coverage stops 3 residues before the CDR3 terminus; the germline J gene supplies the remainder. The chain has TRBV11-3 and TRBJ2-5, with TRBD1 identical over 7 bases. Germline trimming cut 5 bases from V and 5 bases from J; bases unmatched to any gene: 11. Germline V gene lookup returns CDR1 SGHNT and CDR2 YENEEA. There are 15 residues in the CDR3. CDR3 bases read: TGTGCCAGCAGCCCTGGGACAGCGAGGGAGGAGACC. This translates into CASSPGTAREET. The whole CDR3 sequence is CASSPGTAREETQYF.

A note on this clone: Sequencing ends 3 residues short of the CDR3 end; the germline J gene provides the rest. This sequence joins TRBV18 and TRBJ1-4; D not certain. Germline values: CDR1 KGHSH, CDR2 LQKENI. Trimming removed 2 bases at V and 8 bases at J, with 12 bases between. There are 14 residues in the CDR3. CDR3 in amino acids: CASSPTGIQEKLFF. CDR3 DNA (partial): TGTGCCAGCTCACCAACGGGGATACAGGAAAAA.

This chain's CDR3 is CASSPGTRWETQYF. CDR3 DNA, as far as it was read: TGTGCCAGCAGCCCTGGGACTAGATGGGAGACG. The chain links TRBV7-3 to TRBJ2-3; 8 bases match TRBD2. The CDR3 end is not reached by the read, which stops 3 residues before it; the germline J gene fills it in. This CDR3 contains 14 residues. Germline lookup yields CDR1 SGHTA and CDR2 FQGTGA.

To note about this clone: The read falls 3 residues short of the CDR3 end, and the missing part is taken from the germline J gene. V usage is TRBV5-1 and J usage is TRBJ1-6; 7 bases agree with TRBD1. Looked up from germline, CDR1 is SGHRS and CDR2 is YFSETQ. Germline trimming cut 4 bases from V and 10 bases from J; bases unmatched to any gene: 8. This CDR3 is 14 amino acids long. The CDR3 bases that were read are TGCGCCAGCAGCACAGGGGTCTTATCCTCACCC. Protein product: CASSTGVLSSP. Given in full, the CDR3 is CASSTGVLSSPLHF.

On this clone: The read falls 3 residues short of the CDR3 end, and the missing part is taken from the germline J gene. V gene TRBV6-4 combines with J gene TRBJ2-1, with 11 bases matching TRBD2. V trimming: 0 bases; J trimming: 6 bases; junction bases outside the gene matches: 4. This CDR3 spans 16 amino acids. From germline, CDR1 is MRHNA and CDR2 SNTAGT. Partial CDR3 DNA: TGTGCCAGCAGTGACTCGATAACTAGCGGGAGCAATGAG. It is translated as CASSDSITSGSNE. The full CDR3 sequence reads CASSDSITSGSNEQFF.

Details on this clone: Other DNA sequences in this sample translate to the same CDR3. The CDR3 is CASSSSGTRGDEQFF. The CDR3 bases that were read are TGTGCCAGTAGCTCGTCCGGGACTAGGGGCGATGAG. V is TRBV19 and J is TRBJ2-1, with TRBD2 matching over 8 bases. The read gets to within 3 residues of the CDR3 end, and the germline J gene fills in the rest. V shed 6 bases and J 8 bases; nucleotides not matched to a gene: 12. The germline gives CDR1 LNHDA, CDR2 SQIVND (reference sequence). This CDR3 has 15 amino acids.

The CDR3 protein is CSVSPSGFGANVLTF. CDR3 DNA (partial): TGCAGCGTTTCCCCTTCCGGGTTCGGGGCCAACGTC. The genes are TRBV29-1 and TRBJ2-6; D ambiguous. The DNA ends 3 residues before the CDR3 does, and the rest of the CDR3 is filled in from the germline J gene. V lost 5 bases, J lost 4 bases, and 15 bases lay in between. This CDR3 contains 15 residues. Germline loops: CDR1 SQVTM, CDR2 ANQGSEA.

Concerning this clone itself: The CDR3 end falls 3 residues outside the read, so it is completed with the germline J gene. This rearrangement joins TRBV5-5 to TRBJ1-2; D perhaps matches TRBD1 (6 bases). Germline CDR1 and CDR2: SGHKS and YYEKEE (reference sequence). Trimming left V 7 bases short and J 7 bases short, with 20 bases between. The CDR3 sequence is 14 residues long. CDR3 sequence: CASFRDTLLSGYTF. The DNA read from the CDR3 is TGTGCCAGCTTCCGGGACACGCTTCTCTCTGGC.

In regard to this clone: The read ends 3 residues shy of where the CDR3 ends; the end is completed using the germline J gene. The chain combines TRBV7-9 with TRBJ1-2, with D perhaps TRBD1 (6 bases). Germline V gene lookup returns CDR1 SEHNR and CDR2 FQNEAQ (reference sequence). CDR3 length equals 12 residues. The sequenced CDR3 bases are TGTGCCAGCAGCTTCGGGGACAATACC. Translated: CASSFGDNT. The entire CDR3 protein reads CASSFGDNTYTF.

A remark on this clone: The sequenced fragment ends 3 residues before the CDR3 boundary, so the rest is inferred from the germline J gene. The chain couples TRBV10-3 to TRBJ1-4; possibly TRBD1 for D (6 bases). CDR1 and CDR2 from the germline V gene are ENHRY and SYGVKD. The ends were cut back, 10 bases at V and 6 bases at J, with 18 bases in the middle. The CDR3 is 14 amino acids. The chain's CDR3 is CAKGDRLKDEKLFF. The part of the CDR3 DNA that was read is TGTGCCAAGGGAGACAGGCTTAAAGATGAAAAA.

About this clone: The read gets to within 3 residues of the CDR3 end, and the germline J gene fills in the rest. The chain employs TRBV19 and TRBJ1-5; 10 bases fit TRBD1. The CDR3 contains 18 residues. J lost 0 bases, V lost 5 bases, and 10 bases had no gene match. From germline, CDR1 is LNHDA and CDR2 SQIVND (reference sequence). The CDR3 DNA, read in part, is TGTGCCAGTAGTCCCCGGGACAGGGGATCTCATAGCAATCAGCCC. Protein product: CASSPRDRGSHSNQP. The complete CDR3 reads CASSPRDRGSHSNQPQHF.

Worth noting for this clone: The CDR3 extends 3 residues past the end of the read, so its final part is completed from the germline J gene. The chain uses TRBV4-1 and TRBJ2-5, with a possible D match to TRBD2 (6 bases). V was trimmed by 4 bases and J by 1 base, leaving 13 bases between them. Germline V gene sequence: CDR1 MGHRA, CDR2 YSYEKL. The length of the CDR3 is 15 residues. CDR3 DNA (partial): TGCGCCAGCAGCCCGGGTAGGGGACTCCAAGAGACC. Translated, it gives CASSPGRGLQET. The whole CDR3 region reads CASSPGRGLQETQYF.

CDR3 sequence reads: CASSGTRGASGETQYF. Partial CDR3 DNA: TGTGCCAGCAGTGGGACCCGGGGGGCCTCCGGAGAGACC. The chain links TRBV12-3 or TRBV12-4 to TRBJ2-5; a possible D gene is TRBD2 (7 bases). The read halts 3 residues ahead of the CDR3 end, with the missing end drawn from the germline J gene. V gave up 5 bases and J gave up 4 bases, with 20 bases separating them. CDR3 length: 16 residues.

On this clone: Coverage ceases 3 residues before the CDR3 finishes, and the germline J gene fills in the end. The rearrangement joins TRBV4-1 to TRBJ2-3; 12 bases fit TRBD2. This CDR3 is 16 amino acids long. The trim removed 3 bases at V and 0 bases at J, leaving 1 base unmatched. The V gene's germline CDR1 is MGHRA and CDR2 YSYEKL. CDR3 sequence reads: CASSQGTSGSTDTQYF. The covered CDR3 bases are TGCGCCAGCAGCCAGGGGACTAGCGGGAGCACAGATACG.

The CDR3 bases that were read are TGCGCCAGCAGCTTGGGGCTAGCGGTGAACACAGATACG. Amino acid sequence: CASSLGLAVNTDT. The entire CDR3 sequence reads CASSLGLAVNTDTQYF. This chain links TRBV5-1 with TRBJ2-3; 7 nucleotides agree with TRBD2. The CDR3 goes on 3 residues after the read ends, and that part is filled in from the germline J gene. V was pared by 0 bases and J by 2 bases, with 6 bases of the junction left unmatched. This CDR3 comprises 16 residues. In germline, CDR1 is SGHRS, CDR2 YFSETQ.

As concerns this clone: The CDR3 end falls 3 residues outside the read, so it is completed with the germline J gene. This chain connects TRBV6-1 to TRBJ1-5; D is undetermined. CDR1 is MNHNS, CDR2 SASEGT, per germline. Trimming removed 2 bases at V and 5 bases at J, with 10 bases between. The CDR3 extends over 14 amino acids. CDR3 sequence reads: CASSEPSRDQPQHF. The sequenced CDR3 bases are TGTGCCAGCAGTGAACCTTCGAGGGATCAGCCC.

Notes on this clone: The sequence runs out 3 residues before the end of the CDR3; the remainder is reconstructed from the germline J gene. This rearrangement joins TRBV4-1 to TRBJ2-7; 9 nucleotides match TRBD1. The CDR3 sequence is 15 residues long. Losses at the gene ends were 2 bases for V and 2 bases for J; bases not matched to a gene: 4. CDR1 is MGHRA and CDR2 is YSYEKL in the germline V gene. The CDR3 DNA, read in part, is TGCGCCAGCAGCCAAACGACAGGGGGTCCCTACGAG. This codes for CASSQTTGGPYE. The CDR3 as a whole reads CASSQTTGGPYEQYF.

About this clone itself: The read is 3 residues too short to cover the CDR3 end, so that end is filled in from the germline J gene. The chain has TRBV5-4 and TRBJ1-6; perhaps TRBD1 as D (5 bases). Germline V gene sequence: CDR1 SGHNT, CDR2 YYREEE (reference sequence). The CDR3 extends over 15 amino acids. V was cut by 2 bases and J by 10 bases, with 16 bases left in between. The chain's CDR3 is CASSFQGEGFSPLHF. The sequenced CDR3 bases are TGTGCCAGCAGCTTTCAGGGCGAGGGGTTCTCACCC.